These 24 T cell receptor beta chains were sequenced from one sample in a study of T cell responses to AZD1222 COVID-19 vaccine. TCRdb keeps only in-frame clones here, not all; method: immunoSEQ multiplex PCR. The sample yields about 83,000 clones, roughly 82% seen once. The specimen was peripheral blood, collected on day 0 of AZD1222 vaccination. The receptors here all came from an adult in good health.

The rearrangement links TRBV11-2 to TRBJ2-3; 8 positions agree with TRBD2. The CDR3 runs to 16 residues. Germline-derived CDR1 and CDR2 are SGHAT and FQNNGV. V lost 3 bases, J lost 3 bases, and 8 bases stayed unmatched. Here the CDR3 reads CASSLYGRASTDTQYF. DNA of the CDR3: TGTGCCAGCAGCTTGTACGGGAGGGCATCAACAGATACGCAGTATTTT.

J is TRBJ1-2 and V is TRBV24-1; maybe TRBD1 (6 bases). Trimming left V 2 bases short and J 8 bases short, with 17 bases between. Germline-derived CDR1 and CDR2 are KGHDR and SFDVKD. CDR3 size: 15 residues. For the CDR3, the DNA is TGTGCCACCAGTGATTCGACAGGAGAATCCTTGGGCTACACCTTC. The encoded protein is CATSDSTGESLGYTF.

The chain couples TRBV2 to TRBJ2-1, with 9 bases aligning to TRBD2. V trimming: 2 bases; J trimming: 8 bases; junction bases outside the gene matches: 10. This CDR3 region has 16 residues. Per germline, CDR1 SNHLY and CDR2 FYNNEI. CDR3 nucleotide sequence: TGTGCCAGCAGTGAATTGCGGGCTAGCGGGGAGGATGAGCAGTTCTTC. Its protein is CASSELRASGEDEQFF.

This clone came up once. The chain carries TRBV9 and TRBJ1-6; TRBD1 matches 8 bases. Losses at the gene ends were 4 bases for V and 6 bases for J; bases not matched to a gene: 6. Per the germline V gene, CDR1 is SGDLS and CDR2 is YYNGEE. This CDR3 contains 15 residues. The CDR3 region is CASSPGQGGNSPLHF. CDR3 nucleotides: TGTGCCAGCAGCCCAGGACAGGGCGGTAATTCACCCCTCCACTTT.

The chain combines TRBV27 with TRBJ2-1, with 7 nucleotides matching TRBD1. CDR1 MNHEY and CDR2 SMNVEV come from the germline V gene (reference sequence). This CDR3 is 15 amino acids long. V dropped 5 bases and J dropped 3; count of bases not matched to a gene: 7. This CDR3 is CASSLKTGRYNEQFF. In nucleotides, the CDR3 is TGTGCCAGCAGTCTTAAGACAGGGCGCTACAATGAGCAGTTCTTC.

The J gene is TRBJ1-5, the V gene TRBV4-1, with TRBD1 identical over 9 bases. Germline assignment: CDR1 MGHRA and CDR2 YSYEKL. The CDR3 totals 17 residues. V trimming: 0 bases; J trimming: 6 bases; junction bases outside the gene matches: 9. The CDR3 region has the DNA TGCGCCAGCAGCCAAGAAAGGCGGGACAGGGTGGTTCAGCCCCAGCATTTT. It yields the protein CASSQERRDRVVQPQHF.

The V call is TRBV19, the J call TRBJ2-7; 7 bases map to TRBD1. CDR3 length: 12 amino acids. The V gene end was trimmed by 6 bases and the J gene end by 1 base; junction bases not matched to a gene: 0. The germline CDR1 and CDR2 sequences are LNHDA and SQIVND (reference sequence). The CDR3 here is CASRDRSYEQYF. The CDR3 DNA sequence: TGTGCCAGTAGGGACAGGTCCTACGAGCAGTACTTC.

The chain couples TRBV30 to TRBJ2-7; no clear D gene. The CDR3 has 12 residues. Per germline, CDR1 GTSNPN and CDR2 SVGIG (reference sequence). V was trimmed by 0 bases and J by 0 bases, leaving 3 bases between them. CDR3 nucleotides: TGTGCCTGGAGTGTGGCCTCCTACGAGCAGTACTTC. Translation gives CAWSVASYEQYF.

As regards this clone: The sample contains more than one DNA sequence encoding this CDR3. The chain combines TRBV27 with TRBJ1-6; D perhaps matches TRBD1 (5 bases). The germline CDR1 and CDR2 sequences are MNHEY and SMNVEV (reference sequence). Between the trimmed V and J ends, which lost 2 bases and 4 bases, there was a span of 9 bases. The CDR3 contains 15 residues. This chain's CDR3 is CASSLEGSYNSPLHF. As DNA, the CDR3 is TGTGCCAGCAGTTTAGAGGGGAGTTATAATTCACCCCTCCACTTT.

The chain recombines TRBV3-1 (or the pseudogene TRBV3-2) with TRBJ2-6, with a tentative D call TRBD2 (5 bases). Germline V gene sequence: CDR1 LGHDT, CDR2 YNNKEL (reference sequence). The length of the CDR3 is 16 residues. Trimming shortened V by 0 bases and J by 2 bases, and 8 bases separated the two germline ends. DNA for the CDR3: TGTGCCAGCAGCCAAGACCGAGGGCCTGGGGCCAACGTCCTGACTTTC. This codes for CASSQDRGPGANVLTF.

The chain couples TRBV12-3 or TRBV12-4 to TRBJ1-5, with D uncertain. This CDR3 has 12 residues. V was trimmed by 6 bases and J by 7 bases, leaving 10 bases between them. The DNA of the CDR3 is TGTGCCAGCAGCGTGGGTGCCCAGCCCCAGCATTTT. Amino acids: CASSVGAQPQHF.

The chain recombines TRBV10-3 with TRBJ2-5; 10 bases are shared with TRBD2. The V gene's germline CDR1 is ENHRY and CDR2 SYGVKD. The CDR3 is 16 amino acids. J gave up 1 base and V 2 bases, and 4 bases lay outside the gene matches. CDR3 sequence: CAISEPLAGSQETQYF. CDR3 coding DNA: TGTGCCATCAGTGAGCCACTAGCGGGGAGCCAAGAGACCCAGTACTTC.

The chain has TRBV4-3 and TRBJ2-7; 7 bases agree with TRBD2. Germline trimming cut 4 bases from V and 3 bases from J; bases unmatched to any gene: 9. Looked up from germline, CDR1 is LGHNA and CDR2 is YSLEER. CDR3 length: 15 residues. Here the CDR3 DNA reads TGCGCCAGCAGCCGCGGCGGCGGGGGTAGCTACGAGCAGTACTTC. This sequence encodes CASSRGGGGSYEQYF.

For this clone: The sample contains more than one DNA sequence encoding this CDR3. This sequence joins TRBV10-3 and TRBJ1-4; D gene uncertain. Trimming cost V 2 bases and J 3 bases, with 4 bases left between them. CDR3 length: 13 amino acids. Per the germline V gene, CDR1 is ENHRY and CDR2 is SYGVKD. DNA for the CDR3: TGTGCCATCAGTGAGCGGGCTAATGAAAAACTGTTTTTT. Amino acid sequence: CAISERANEKLFF.

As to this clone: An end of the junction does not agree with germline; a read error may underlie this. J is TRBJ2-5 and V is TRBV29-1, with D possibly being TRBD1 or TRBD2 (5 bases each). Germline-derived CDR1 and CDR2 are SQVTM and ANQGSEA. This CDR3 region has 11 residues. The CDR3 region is CSAELGTTQYF. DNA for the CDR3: TGCAGCGCTGAATTGGGGACGACCCAGTACTTC.

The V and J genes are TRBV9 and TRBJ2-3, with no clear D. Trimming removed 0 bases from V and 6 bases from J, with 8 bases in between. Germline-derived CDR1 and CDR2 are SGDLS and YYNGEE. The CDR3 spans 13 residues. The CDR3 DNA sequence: TGTGCCAGCAGCGTAGGAGGTCCCGATACGCAGTATTTT. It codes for CASSVGGPDTQYF.

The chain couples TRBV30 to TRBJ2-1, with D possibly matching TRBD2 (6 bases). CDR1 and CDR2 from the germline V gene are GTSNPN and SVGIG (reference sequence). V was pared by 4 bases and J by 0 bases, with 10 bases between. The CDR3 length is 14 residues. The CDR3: CAWNAGLSYNEQFF. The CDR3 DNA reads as TGTGCCTGGAACGCGGGGCTCTCCTACAATGAGCAGTTCTTC.

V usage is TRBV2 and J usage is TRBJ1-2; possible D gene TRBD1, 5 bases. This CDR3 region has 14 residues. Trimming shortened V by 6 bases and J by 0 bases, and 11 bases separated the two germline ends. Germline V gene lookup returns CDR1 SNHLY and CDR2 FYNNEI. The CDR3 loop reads CASRGTVANYGYTF. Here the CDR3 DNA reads TGTGCCAGCAGGGGGACTGTAGCTAACTATGGCTACACCTTC.

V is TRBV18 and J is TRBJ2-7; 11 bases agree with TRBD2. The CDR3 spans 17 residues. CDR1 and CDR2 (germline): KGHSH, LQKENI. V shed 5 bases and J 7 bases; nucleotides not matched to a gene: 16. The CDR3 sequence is CASSATSGTPGVREQYF. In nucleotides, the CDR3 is TGTGCCAGCTCAGCGACTAGCGGGACTCCCGGGGTCAGGGAGCAGTACTTC.

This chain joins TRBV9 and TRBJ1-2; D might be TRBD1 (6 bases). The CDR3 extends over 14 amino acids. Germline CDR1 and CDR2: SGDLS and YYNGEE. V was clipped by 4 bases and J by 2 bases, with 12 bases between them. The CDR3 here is CASSRGGENYGYTF. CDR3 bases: TGTGCCAGCAGCAGAGGGGGGGAAAACTATGGCTACACCTTC. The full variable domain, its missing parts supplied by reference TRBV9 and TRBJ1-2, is DSGVTQTPKHLITATGQRVTLRCSPRSGDLSVYWYQQSLDQGLQFLIQYYNGEERAKGNILERFSAQQFPDLHSELNLSSLELGDSALYFCASSRGGENYGYTFGSGTRLTVV.

CDR3 nucleotide sequence: TGTGCCAGCGATCGGACAGGGGGCCTTCATGAGCAGTTCTTC. It is translated as CASDRTGGLHEQFF. The chain is built from TRBV2 and TRBJ2-1; 11 bases align to TRBD1. Germline V gives CDR1 SNHLY, CDR2 FYNNEI. V shed 8 bases, J shed 8 bases, and the junction held 8 bases outside the gene matches. This CDR3 has 14 amino acids.

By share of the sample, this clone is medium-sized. The CDR3 nucleotides are TGTGCCAGCACCTCCGGGGGGCAGATCTTGGATGAGCAGTTCTTC. This translates into CASTSGGQILDEQFF. This rearrangement joins TRBV5-4 to TRBJ2-1, with D tentatively TRBD2 (7 bases). The V and J ends lost 6 bases and 8 bases respectively, with 21 bases between them. Germline assignment: CDR1 SGHNT and CDR2 YYREEE (reference sequence). The CDR3 loop spans 15 amino acids.

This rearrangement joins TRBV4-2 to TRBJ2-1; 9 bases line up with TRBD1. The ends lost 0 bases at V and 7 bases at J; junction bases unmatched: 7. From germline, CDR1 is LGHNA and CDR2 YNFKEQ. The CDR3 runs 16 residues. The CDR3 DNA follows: TGTGCCAGCAGCCAAGATACAGGGGGCGCATCGAATGAGCAGTTCTTC. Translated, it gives CASSQDTGGASNEQFF.

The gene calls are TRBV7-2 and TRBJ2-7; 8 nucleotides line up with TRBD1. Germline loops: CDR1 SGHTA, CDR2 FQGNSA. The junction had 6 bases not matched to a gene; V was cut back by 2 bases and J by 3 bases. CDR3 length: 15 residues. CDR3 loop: CASSLWSGQGYEQYF. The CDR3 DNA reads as TGTGCCAGCAGCTTATGGTCCGGACAGGGCTACGAGCAGTACTTC.